This entry describes one T cell receptor (beta chain). Its binding antigen is unknown. No base quality values were provided; no much bigger clone lies one nucleotide off. The CDR3 regions of human TCRbeta chains were analyzed by immunosequencing. The study's processing was this. TCRs in the repertoires were matched against a reference library of SARS-CoV-2-specific TCRs that had been generated with the MIRA antigen-specificity platform. Breadth meant the fraction of unique TCRs that were SARS-CoV-2-associated, whereas depth meant the fraction of total T cells that were SARS-CoV-2-associated. Using the MIRA data, every spike-specific TCR was mapped to the spike region that the TCR reacted to and assigned to either a CD4 or a CD8 class. Log10-transformed breadth and depth values were compared by one-way ANOVA with Sidak's multiple comparisons tests. This immuneACCESS table, as held by TCRdb, lists in-frame sequences with V and J called but not all clones. Of the missing ones, under half trace to an unresolved V gene in checked studies; the others have no known cause. V, J and clone size are those of that table, while D and trimming were read from the DNA. Within this sample are 150,000 to 200,000 clones, with around 85% of them counted one time only. The ten most abundant clones make up 0.85% to 1.1% of the sample.

The time point label corresponds to: about 28 days (+/-7) after the second vaccine dose. AZD1222 recipients with second doses at about 4 weeks or about 12 weeks were pooled, because spike-specific TCR depth and breadth did not differ between schedules. Samples from vaccinated people were obtained from the UK trials COV001 and COV002, which included a single-blind randomized controlled phase 2/3 trial of AZD1222 (ChAdOx1 nCoV-19) in healthy adults. For TCRbeta chain sequencing, PBMC samples were collected from trial participants at day 0 and at day 28 after the second dose. This entry comes from a study of T cell responses to AZD1222 COVID-19 vaccine (dated by TCRdb to the early 2020s). Some background on the complete study: A total of roughly 240 trial participants underwent TCR sequencing, of whom some 210 received two doses of AZD1222 and about 25 received two doses of the MenACWY control vaccine. Enrollment into the trials was organized by age into subgroups of 18-55, 56-69 and 70-plus years, and those subgroups contained roughly 150, 30 and 60 TCR-sequenced participants, respectively. The study at large found these results: Conclusions about previously exposed vaccinees were limited because only a handful of AZD1222 recipients were SARS-CoV-2 seropositive at baseline. Reportedly, close to half of the unique spike-specific TCRs recognized epitopes lying outside the regions that are mutated in the B.1.351 and B.1.1.7 variants. Because no day 14 peak-response samples were available, the repertoires could be characterized only after the peak T cell response. Spike-specific TCR breadth and depth rose significantly after two AZD1222 doses compared with day 0 and with MenACWY recipients. The vaccine-associated CD4 TCRs covered the entire spike protein, and the dominant responses fell in regions 160-218 and 743-854. In the small 56-69-year group, the increase in depth fell short of significance, most likely because of low power. Participants were mostly white British, with more females than males. The authors suggested clonal diversity may have been underestimated.

Sample: peripheral blood, taken 28 days after the second AZD1222 dose. The TCR comes from an adult who received the AZD1222 COVID-19 vaccine.

The base sequence is TGTGCCAGCAAACAGGGCTCGAATGGCTACACCTTC. This encodes CASKQGSNGYTF. The chain is assembled from TRBV6-5 and TRBJ1-2, with TRBD1 tentatively as D gene (6 bases match). Looking up the germline V gene yields CDR1 MNHEY and CDR2 SVGAGI. Cut back by 7 bases and 6 bases, the V and J ends lie 12 bases apart. Taken from cysteine to phenylalanine, the CDR3 has 12 residues. Only the CDR3 region is kept as DNA, spanning 36 bases read in frame from base 1.